This entry is about one T cell receptor beta chain. The data are from a study of PD-1 blockade in mismatch repair-deficient tumors. The CDR3 extends over 12 amino acids. Trimming removed 4 bases at V and 5 bases at J, with 10 bases between. CDR1 and CDR2 (germline): SGHRS, YFSETQ. TCR sequencing covered a few patients who responded to pembrolizumab. Libraries were prepared by immunoSEQ multiplex PCR; TCRdb keeps only in-frame clonotypes and omits some of them. The table lists tens of thousands of clones, 78% of them singletons, with 4.5% to 6% in the top ten. The chain uses TRBV5-1 and TRBJ2-7; D remains ambiguous. The source of this sequence is an adult with mismatch repair-deficient cancer. Source: peripheral blood, taken 2 weeks after starting pembrolizumab. CDR3 bases: TGCGCCAGCAGCCCAGACCGTAACGAGCAGTACTTC. This gives the protein CASSPDRNEQYF.